This T cell receptor beta chain was sequenced for a study of persistence of HIV-infected CD4 T cells. Study observations and caveats: Rare CMV-responding cells carrying HIV-1 proviruses were not analyzed separately for TCR. TCRbeta richness was lower in CMV- and Gag-responding cells than in anti-CD3/anti-CD28-responding cells.

The immunoSEQ assay was version 4, run in survey mode. Only in-frame clones appear in the TCRdb table, and some are missing; sequencing was by immunoSEQ multiplex PCR. The data show about 39,000 clones, about 85% seen once. A note on this clone: The target antigen is unknown.

The stimulus was an HIV-1 Gag 15-mer peptide pool, 0.95 to 1 ug/peptide/mL. Memory cells lacking CD40L and CD69 with high CD45RO were sorted. Plasma HIV-1 RNA stayed below 50 copies/mL for at least 4 years. Before stimulation, PBMCs underwent CD8+ T cell depletion. CDR1 is SEHNR and CDR2 is FQNEAQ in the germline V gene (reference sequence). The length of the CDR3 is 15 residues. The V and J ends lost 5 bases and 1 base, in that order; junction bases with no gene match: 4. Sequences were derived from cultured CD4+ T cells from PBMCs, sampled from a patient who received antiretroviral therapy. This sequence originates from an adult with HIV. The donor label of this sample is uncertain. The V and J genes are TRBV7-9 and TRBJ2-2; 7 nucleotides align to TRBD1. The CDR3 is CASSLDRVNTGELFF. The CDR3 DNA sequence: TGTGCCAGCAGCCTCGACAGGGTGAACACCGGGGAGCTGTTTTTT.